The clone carrying this T cell receptor (beta chain) came up many times. The CDR3 spans 18 residues. Germline V gives CDR1 MDHEN, CDR2 SYDVKM. V was trimmed by 4 bases and J by 4 bases, leaving 22 bases between them. These data originate in a study of T cells after yellow fever vaccination. For TCR, cDNA came from 5'RACE template switching, which added a universal primer site and UMIs. TCRdb fed the 5' RACE reads into MiXCR, producing one record per CDR3 protein. The sample yields around 180,000 distinct CDR3 sequences, roughly 6.2% seen once. The sequences come from CD4+ T cells sorted from PBMCs, collected on the day of the first yellow fever vaccination. V gene TRBV28 combines with J gene TRBJ2-2; a weak D match, TRBD2 (7 bases). The clonotype comes from a young man who received the YFV17D yellow fever vaccine. The CDR3: CASSSLLAGASGTGELFF. The CDR3 DNA reads as TGTGCCAGCAGTTCCCTTTTGGCGGGGGCTTCGGGCACCGGGGAGCTGTTTTTT.